A single sample is the source of the 3 T cell receptor beta chains below, sequenced in a study of T cell responses to AZD1222 COVID-19 vaccine. Measured with immunoSEQ multiplex PCR; TCRdb has only the in-frame clones, and not every one. The sample carries around 180,000 clones, 75% to 90% recorded once. Sequencing was performed on peripheral blood, taken on day 0 of MenACWY control vaccination. The receptor source for this set is an adult in good health.

V gene TRBV29-1 combines with J gene TRBJ2-2; D not resolved. The germline V gene has CDR1 SQVTM and CDR2 ANQGSEA. This CDR3 spans 13 amino acids. V lost 5 bases, J lost 4 bases, and 11 bases lay in between. The CDR3 here is CSVYGSSTGELFF. DNA for the CDR3: TGCAGCGTTTACGGATCTAGCACCGGGGAGCTGTTTTTT.

The chain has TRBV27 and TRBJ1-1; no reliable D call. The length of the CDR3 is 14 residues. The germline V gene has CDR1 MNHEY and CDR2 SMNVEV (reference sequence). V was clipped by 1 base and J by 4 bases, with 10 bases between them. CDR3 loop: CASSLYKGPTEAFF. The CDR3 nucleotides read TGTGCCAGCAGTTTATATAAAGGCCCCACTGAAGCTTTCTTT.

This clone was detected a few times. The V call is TRBV10-3, the J call TRBJ2-7; TRBD1 might be the D (7 bases). Trimming took off 6 bases at V and 2 bases at J, with 17 bases between the two ends. This CDR3 comprises 15 residues. Germline CDR1 ENHRY, CDR2 SYGVKD. The CDR3, as DNA: TGTGCCATCAGGGGAGGACAGGCCCAGACCTACGAGCAGTACTTC. The encoded protein is CAIRGGQAQTYEQYF.